This T cell receptor (delta chain) was retrieved from a study of Vδ1+ human thymocytes. Whole-study results and caveats: In the thymus, TRG and TRD repertoires looked highly polyclonal with Gaussian CDR3 lengths.

Note on this clone: The antigen is not known.

Extracted RNA was reverse transcribed into cDNA. The CDR3 regions were amplified by multiplex PCR from V-gene primers to a constant-region primer. TCRdb processed the multiplex PCR reads again with the CATT caller. The sample consists of some 23,000 delta-chain clones, approximately 30% of them appearing once. This CDR3 comprises 19 residues. V was clipped by 4 bases and J by 2 bases; unmatched bases: 14. Germline values: CDR1 TSWWSYY, CDR2 QGS. The V gene is TRDV1, the J gene TRDJ1; 12 bases are a match to TRDD3. The sequence came from a boy under two years old who had congenital heart surgery. Sequencing was performed on Vdelta1+ gamma-delta thymocytes from the thymus. Subset meaning: FACS-sorted CD3+ TCRalphabeta- TCRVdelta1+ TCRVdelta2- thymocytes. The CDR3 nucleotides read TGTGCTCTTGGGGTGCCTCAAATCCTACTGGGGGATACAACCGATAAACTCATCTTT. It translates to CALGVPQILLGDTTDKLIF.